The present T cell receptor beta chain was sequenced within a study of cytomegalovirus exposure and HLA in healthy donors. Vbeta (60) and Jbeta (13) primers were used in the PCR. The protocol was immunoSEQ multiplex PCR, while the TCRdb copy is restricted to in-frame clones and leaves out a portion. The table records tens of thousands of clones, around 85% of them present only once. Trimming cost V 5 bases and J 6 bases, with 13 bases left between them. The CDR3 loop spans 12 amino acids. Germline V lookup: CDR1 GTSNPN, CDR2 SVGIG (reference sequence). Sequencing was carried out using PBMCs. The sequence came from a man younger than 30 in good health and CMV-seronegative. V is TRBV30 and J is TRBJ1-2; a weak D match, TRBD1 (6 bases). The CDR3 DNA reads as TGTGCCTGGTCCTCTTCAGGGGATGGCTACACCTTC. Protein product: CAWSSSGDGYTF.